One sample yielded the 32 T cell receptor beta chains listed below, sequenced in a study of vaccination and CD4 T cells after COVID-19 (dated by TCRdb to between 2022 and 2023). Library prep was done by PCR. Data came from an Illumina iSeq 100. DNA from cultured CD4+ T cells underwent TCR sequencing with the Oncomine TCR Beta short-read assay at the Johns Hopkins FTIC core. TCRdb reanalyzed the raw reads on its own, using fastp at Q25 for trimming and MiXCR for clone calling, and kept in-frame beta chains. Rows are unified per CDR3 protein, each entry keeping the most common DNA and genes. This sample is represented by approximately 26,000 distinct CDR3 sequences; about 40% of them were singletons. The ten largest account for approximately 10% of the sample. In light of the paper, this sample's treatment or condition label describes: roughly 11-day PBMC culture with coronavirus spike peptide pools or control peptides (ViraFEST assay).

Antigen specificity for these receptors is unknown. The sample was CD4+ T cells from blood, cultured in vitro. The receptors shown here come from a human donor who had recovered from COVID-19.

The V call is TRBV28, the J call TRBJ1-3, with D tentatively TRBD1 (5 bases). CDR1 is MDHEN, CDR2 SYDVKM, per germline. The CDR3 totals 15 residues. V lost 2 bases and J 0 bases, leaving 8 bases between the germline ends. CDR3 amino acids: CASSLGDRSGNTIYF. The CDR3 bases are TGTGCCAGCAGTTTAGGGGACCGCTCTGGAAACACCATATATTTT.

The genes are TRBV5-4 and TRBJ2-1, with D perhaps assigned TRBD1 or TRBD2 (6 bases each). The germline V gene encodes CDR1 SGHNT and CDR2 YYREEE (reference sequence). There are 15 residues in the CDR3. V was clipped by 4 bases and J by 9 bases, with 20 bases between them. CDR3 DNA sequence: TGTGCCAGCAGCAAAGGGATTTTAGGGGGAGGTGAGCAGTTCTTC. Its translation is CASSKGILGGGEQFF.

The chain carries TRBV6-1 and TRBJ2-3; 9 bases agree with TRBD2. Germline V gives CDR1 MNHNS, CDR2 SASEGT. The CDR3 has 15 amino acids. J gave up 2 bases and V 5 bases, and 5 bases lay outside the gene matches. CDR3 DNA sequence: TGTGCCAGCAGTCGACTAGCGGCGCACACAGATACGCAGTATTTT. This codes for CASSRLAAHTDTQYF.

V gene TRBV7-9 combines with J gene TRBJ2-2, with 7 bases lining up with TRBD2. Germline trimming cut 3 bases from V and 4 bases from J; bases unmatched to any gene: 8. CDR1 is SEHNR and CDR2 is FQNEAQ in the germline V gene (reference sequence). The CDR3 is made up of 16 amino acids. CDR3 DNA sequence: TGTGCCAGCAGCTTTCCTAGCGGCGGGGGCACCGGGGAGCTGTTTTTT. Its protein product is CASSFPSGGGTGELFF.

The J gene is TRBJ2-3, the V gene TRBV10-3; D might be TRBD1 or TRBD2, each matching 6 bases. The V end lost 4 bases, the J end lost 2 bases, and 13 bases lay between the germline ends. The germline CDR1 and CDR2 sequences are ENHRY and SYGVKD. The CDR3 consists of 15 residues. The CDR3 reads CAISVSGANTDTQYF. The DNA for the CDR3 is TGTGCCATCAGTGTGTCGGGGGCAAACACAGATACGCAGTATTTT.

V usage is TRBV12-3 or TRBV12-4 and J usage is TRBJ1-2, with no clear D. The CDR3 consists of 15 residues. V was trimmed by 1 base and J by 0 bases, leaving 9 bases between them. The CDR3 is CASSLGHDSNYGYTF. The CDR3 nucleotides read TGTGCCAGCAGTTTAGGACATGACTCTAACTATGGCTACACCTTC.

This chain uses TRBV28 with TRBJ1-1; a possible D gene is TRBD1 (5 bases). The germline V and J ends were trimmed by 6 bases and 8 bases, with 16 bases remaining between them. The CDR3 totals 13 residues. Germline V gene lookup returns CDR1 MDHEN and CDR2 SYDVKM. The CDR3 here is CASSLDTPGEAFF. The CDR3 DNA follows: TGTGCCAGCAGCCTGGACACCCCCGGAGAAGCTTTCTTT. Complete variable domain (other parts from reference TRBV28 and TRBJ1-1): DVKVTQSSRYLVKRTGEKVFLECVQDMDHENMFWYRQDPGLGLRLIYFSYDVKMKEKGDIPEGYSVSREKKERFSLILESASTNQTSMYLCASSLDTPGEAFFGQGTRLTVV.

This rearrangement joins TRBV12-3 or TRBV12-4 to TRBJ2-4; tentatively, D is TRBD1 (5 bases). The CDR3 is 16 residues long. V was cut by 3 bases and J by 3 bases, with 15 bases left in between. This CDR3 is CASSFVAGYDKNIQYF. CDR3 in DNA: TGTGCCAGCAGTTTTGTTGCAGGGTATGACAAAAACATTCAGTACTTC.

This clonotype was recorded a few times. The V gene is TRBV6-1, the J gene TRBJ2-3; D is unresolved. V shed 1 base and J shed 6 bases, with 8 bases lying between them. The CDR3 runs 13 residues. In germline, CDR1 is MNHNS, CDR2 SASEGT. CDR3 amino acids: CASSEDRGDTQYF. The DNA of the CDR3 is TGTGCCAGCAGTGAAGATCGTGGGGATACGCAGTATTTT.

This clonotype was seen a few times. V and J are TRBV28 and TRBJ2-4, with D uncertain. CDR3 size: 13 residues. CDR1 and CDR2 from the germline V gene are MDHEN and SYDVKM. V was shortened by 10 bases and J by 6 bases, with 16 bases between the two germline ends. CDR3 protein: CATQKPMGNIQYF. In DNA form, the CDR3 reads TGTGCCACCCAAAAACCGATGGGAAACATTCAGTACTTC.

This clonotype was seen a few times. The chain carries TRBV30 and TRBJ1-5, with a weak D call TRBD1 (5 bases). CDR3 size: 14 residues. Looked up from germline, CDR1 is GTSNPN and CDR2 is SVGIG (reference sequence). Trimming removed 2 bases from V and 3 bases from J, with 11 bases in between. In nucleotides, the CDR3 is TGTGCCTGGAGTACAGGAGGCAACAATCAGCCCCAGCATTTT. Its translation is CAWSTGGNNQPQHF.

The gene calls are TRBV28 and TRBJ1-3; TRBD1 is a possible D gene (6 bases). The V end was cut by 7 bases, the J end by 3 bases, with 16 bases between. Germline V gene data show CDR1 as MDHEN and CDR2 as SYDVKM. This CDR3 is 15 amino acids long. The CDR3 is CASTRGRSSGNTIYF. The CDR3 DNA follows: TGTGCCAGCACCAGGGGAAGGTCTAGTGGAAACACCATATATTTT. The full variable domain, with the rest looked up from reference TRBV28 and TRBJ1-3, is DVKVTQSSRYLVKRTGEKVFLECVQDMDHENMFWYRQDPGLGLRLIYFSYDVKMKEKGDIPEGYSVSREKKERFSLILESASTNQTSMYLCASTRGRSSGNTIYFGEGSWLTVV.

This clonotype has just a few counts. The CDR3 DNA is TGTGCCAGCAGTTTAGGGGGGACAGGGGTGATCGATGGCTACACCTTC. Encoded protein: CASSLGGTGVIDGYTF. The V and J genes are TRBV28 and TRBJ1-2, with 10 bases that match TRBD1. J gave up 6 bases and V 2 bases, and 9 bases lay outside the gene matches. Germline-derived CDR1 and CDR2 are MDHEN and SYDVKM. This CDR3 is 16 amino acids long.

Note on this clonotype: It differs at one base from a far larger clone, so likely a read error. J is TRBJ1-5 and V is TRBV11-2; weak D call: TRBD1 (5 bases). This CDR3 is built from 13 residues. CDR1 is SGHAT, CDR2 FQNNGV, per germline. Trimming pared 3 bases from V and 4 bases from J, leaving 7 bases between. The CDR3 DNA follows: TGTGCCAGCAGCTTTCGGGGGAATCAGCCCCAGCATTTT. This sequence encodes CASSFRGNQPQHF.

V and J are TRBV4-3 and TRBJ1-4, with TRBD1 matching over 8 bases. Germline assignment: CDR1 LGHNA and CDR2 YSLEER. Losses at the gene ends were 0 bases for V and 7 bases for J; bases not matched to a gene: 7. There are 16 residues in the CDR3. CDR3 DNA sequence: TGCGCCAGCAGCCAAGAGTGGGACAGGAAGGGTGAAAAACTGTTTTTT. Translating gives CASSQEWDRKGEKLFF.

The V call is TRBV20-1, the J call TRBJ2-7, with D perhaps matching TRBD1 (5 bases). The CDR3 spans 12 residues. Germline CDR1 and CDR2: DFQATT and SNEGSKA (reference sequence). Trimming left V 2 bases short and J 4 bases short, with 9 bases between. The CDR3 DNA sequence: TGCAGTGCTAGACCCAGGGATTACGAGCAGTACTTC. Encoded protein: CSARPRDYEQYF.

This clonotype was seen a few times. This chain uses TRBV20-1 with TRBJ1-1; tentative D call: TRBD1 (6 bases). CDR3 length: 15 residues. CDR1 and CDR2 (germline): DFQATT, SNEGSKA (reference sequence). V lost 4 bases and J 4 bases, leaving 19 bases between the germline ends. The CDR3 DNA reads as TGCAGTGCTATTCGCAGGGGCGTACTCATCACTGAAGCTTTCTTT. As protein: CSAIRRGVLITEAFF.

This clonotype appeared a few times. This chain links TRBV19 with TRBJ2-5, with 11 bases lining up with TRBD1. The V segment lost 5 bases and the J segment 5 bases; nucleotides outside the gene matches: 4. The CDR3 loop spans 14 amino acids. CDR1 is LNHDA, CDR2 SQIVND, per germline (reference sequence). CDR3 in amino acids: CASSGQGAGETQYF. The CDR3 DNA reads as TGTGCCAGTAGTGGACAGGGGGCTGGGGAGACCCAGTACTTC.

This chain joins TRBV28 and TRBJ1-1; no firm D call. This CDR3 has 18 amino acids. Germline-derived CDR1 and CDR2 are MDHEN and SYDVKM. V lost 6 bases, J lost 0 bases, and 23 bases lay in between. This CDR3 reads CASRRPDSEFLLNTEAFF. The DNA for the CDR3 is TGTGCCAGCAGACGCCCGGACTCGGAGTTTCTATTGAACACTGAAGCTTTCTTT.

This chain joins TRBV5-1 and TRBJ2-3, with 10 bases matching TRBD1. CDR3 length equals 16 residues. The ends lost 4 bases at V and 0 bases at J; junction bases unmatched: 5. Germline values: CDR1 SGHRS, CDR2 YFSETQ. CDR3 nucleotide sequence: TGCGCCAGCAGCCCCGGACAGGGGGGAAGCACAGATACGCAGTATTTT. It yields the protein CASSPGQGGSTDTQYF.

To note about this clonotype: One end of the junction is discordant with germline, which a read error may explain. The gene calls are TRBV18 and TRBJ2-7, with D perhaps TRBD1 (5 bases). This CDR3 contains 14 residues. In germline, CDR1 is KGHSH, CDR2 LQKENI. The CDR3: CASSVMGQTYEQYF. The CDR3 DNA reads as TGTGCCAGCTCCGTGATGGGGCAGACCTACGAGCAGTACTTT.

Only a few counts were recorded for this clonotype. This sequence joins TRBV6-5 and TRBJ1-2; weak D call: TRBD1 (6 bases). This CDR3 has 12 residues. In germline, CDR1 is MNHEY, CDR2 SVGAGI. The germline V and J ends were trimmed by 2 bases and 7 bases, with 8 bases remaining between them. The CDR3 DNA sequence: TGTGCCAGCAGTTACGGGGGGCTTGGCTACACCTTC. It is translated as CASSYGGLGYTF.

The chain has TRBV7-2 and TRBJ2-4, with D uncertain. Trimming took 4 bases from V and 6 from J, leaving 19 bases between them. CDR1 is SGHTA, CDR2 FQGNSA, per germline. The CDR3 totals 16 residues. CDR3 sequence (DNA): TGTGCCAGCAGCTCCCCACTGTCTAGTATTGGAAACATTCAGTACTTC. Its protein is CASSSPLSSIGNIQYF.

This clonotype has just a few counts. J is TRBJ2-3 and V is TRBV6-5, with D possibly matching TRBD1 (6 bases). CDR1 MNHEY and CDR2 SVGAGI come from the germline V gene. This CDR3 comprises 15 residues. V shed 2 bases and J shed 6 bases, with 15 bases lying between them. The CDR3 DNA follows: TGTGCCAGCAGTTACCCTCGAGGGGGTAGCGATACGCAGTATTTT. Translation: CASSYPRGGSDTQYF.

This sequence joins TRBV10-1 and TRBJ2-7; 7 positions match TRBD1. The CDR3 has 13 residues. Germline-derived CDR1 and CDR2 are WNHNN and SYGVQD (reference sequence). J was trimmed by 0 bases and V by 8 bases; bases with no gene match: 4. CDR3 loop: CASGQAGSYEQYF. CDR3 bases: TGCGCCAGCGGACAGGCGGGCTCCTACGAGCAGTACTTC.

This clonotype was seen a few times. The rearrangement uses TRBV28 and TRBJ1-5; 8 bases match TRBD1. The germline V gene encodes CDR1 MDHEN and CDR2 SYDVKM. Trimming cost V 3 bases and J 2 bases; bases outside gene matches: 6. The CDR3 contains 16 residues. This CDR3 is CASSFRGQGGNQPQHF. The CDR3 DNA reads TGTGCCAGCAGTTTCCGCGGACAGGGCGGCAATCAGCCCCAGCATTTT. Together with reference TRBV28 and TRBJ1-5, the CDR3 gives the full variable domain: DVKVTQSSRYLVKRTGEKVFLECVQDMDHENMFWYRQDPGLGLRLIYFSYDVKMKEKGDIPEGYSVSREKKERFSLILESASTNQTSMYLCASSFRGQGGNQPQHFGDGTRLSIL.

This clonotype was seen more than once but under ten times. The CDR3 DNA reads as TGCAGTGCTAGAGATCTGACAGTGAATCAGCCCCAGCATTTT. Protein product: CSARDLTVNQPQHF. V usage is TRBV20-1 and J usage is TRBJ1-5, with D maybe TRBD1 (5 bases). Trimming removed 0 bases at V and 4 bases at J, with 10 bases between. The germline V gene has CDR1 DFQATT and CDR2 SNEGSKA (reference sequence). The CDR3 runs 14 residues.

This clonotype was seen more than once but under ten times. The J gene is TRBJ1-5, the V gene TRBV6-5; D is perhaps TRBD1 (5 bases). The V gene's germline CDR1 is MNHEY and CDR2 SVGAGI. V was trimmed by 4 bases and J by 4 bases, leaving 8 bases between them. The CDR3 sequence is 13 residues long. In nucleotides, the CDR3 is TGTGCCAGCAGTTTGACAGTTAATCAGCCCCAGCATTTT. Translating it yields CASSLTVNQPQHF.

There are a few counts of this clonotype. The gene calls are TRBV5-4 and TRBJ2-3; D is uncertain. This CDR3 contains 16 residues. Trimming pared 1 base from V and 0 bases from J, leaving 12 bases between. The V gene's germline CDR1 is SGHNT and CDR2 YYREEE (reference sequence). The CDR3 region has the DNA TGTGCCAGCAGCTTGCCTCGCCGCACTAGCACAGATACGCAGTATTTT. This translates into CASSLPRRTSTDTQYF.

This clonotype was counted a few times. V is TRBV5-4 and J is TRBJ2-2; D gene ambiguous. Germline CDR1 reads SGHNT; CDR2 reads YYREEE (reference sequence). The V gene lost 7 bases and the J gene lost 6 bases, with 13 bases spanning the gap. CDR3 length: 13 residues. The chain's CDR3 is CASSEGQSGELFF. The CDR3 coding sequence is TGTGCCAGCTCGGAAGGCCAATCCGGGGAGCTGTTTTTT.

This clonotype has only a few counts. The rearrangement joins TRBV6-5 to TRBJ1-2; the match to TRBD1 covers 11 bases. The CDR3 length is 17 residues. From germline, CDR1 is MNHEY and CDR2 SVGAGI. The V and J ends lost 3 bases and 4 bases, in that order; junction bases with no gene match: 10. The CDR3 loop reads CASSYWTGGAGIYGYTF. The CDR3 bases are TGTGCCAGCAGTTATTGGACAGGGGGCGCGGGCATCTATGGCTACACCTTC.

This clonotype has more than one count but fewer than ten. This chain connects TRBV6-5 to TRBJ1-2, with D unclear. The V and J ends lost 0 bases and 5 bases respectively, with 25 bases between them. The CDR3 spans 19 residues. Germline V gives CDR1 MNHEY, CDR2 SVGAGI. CDR3 nucleotides: TGTGCCAGCAGTTACTCGAGGCCAACCGCTGCAAAGGGAATTTATGGCTACACCTTC. Amino acid sequence: CASSYSRPTAAKGIYGYTF.